A selection of T cell receptor beta chains follows, all from one sample in a study of blood T cells in healthy people across ages. TCRdb re-called the 5' RACE reads with MiXCR, one entry per CDR3 protein. The data show around 800,000 distinct CDR3 sequences, with 44% seen just once and roughly a fifth held by the top ten. Sample: blood. These receptors originate from a man aged 55 to 69 in good health. The CDR3 runs from the conserved cysteine through the conserved F or W. D genes are given only for firm matches. Expanded clones are given a class, and other clones once, few, many or no size at all.

v_gene	j_gene	d_gene	abundance	CDR3nt	CDR3aa
TRBV5-1	TRBJ2-4	TRBD2	-	TGCGCCAGCAGCGACAGCGGGGGGCTAGCCAAAAACATTCAGTACTTC	CASSDSGGLAKNIQYF
TRBV29-1	TRBJ2-7	-	-	TGCAGCGTTGAGGAGGGCGCGGATGAGCAGTACTTC	CSVEEGADEQYF
TRBV9	TRBJ2-3	TRBD2	-	TGTGCCAGCAGCGTAGTAGCGGGGGGGGGAACAGATACGCAGTATTTT	CASSVVAGGGTDTQYF
TRBV27	TRBJ2-7	TRBD2	few	TGTGCCAGCAGACCGGGGGGAAGGCGAGACGAGCAGTACTTC	CASRPGGRRDEQYF
TRBV2	TRBJ1-2	-	-	TGTGCCAGCAGGGTACGAGGGTATGAAGGTGACTACACCTTC	CASRVRGYEGDYTF
TRBV12-3/TRBV12-4	TRBJ2-7	-	-	TGTGCCAGCAGTTTTTCTAGCGTGGGACCCTACGAGCAGTACTTC	CASSFSSVGPYEQYF
TRBV4-1	TRBJ2-1	TRBD2	-	TGCGCCCGCAGCCAAGTAGGACTAGCGGGGGCACCGTACAATGAGCAGTTCTTC	CARSQVGLAGAPYNEQFF
TRBV21-1	TRBJ2-1	-	-	TGTGCCAGCAGCAAAAGCGGGGCTAGCGGGGGGGACAATGAGCAGTTCTTC	CASSKSGASGGDNEQFF
TRBV6-6	TRBJ2-5	-	many	TGTGCCAGCAGCCTCGGCACCACAGGGACCCAGTACTTC	CASSLGTTGTQYF
TRBV10-3	TRBJ2-5	-	few	TGTGCCATCCAAGAGGGGGGAATTACGTATGAGCAGTACTTC	CAIQEGGITYEQYF
TRBV27	TRBJ2-7	-	-	TGTGCCAGCAGTTTATGGGACCCCAGAACCGGATTTTACGAGCAGTACTTC	CASSLWDPRTGFYEQYF
TRBV6-6	TRBJ1-2	-	few	TGTGCCAGCAGCAGGGATGGCTACACCTTC	CASSRDGYTF
TRBV20-1	TRBJ2-1	TRBD2	-	TGCAGTGCTAACCCGAGCGGGGGGGCGGGGAATGAGCAGTTCTTC	CSANPSGGAGNEQFF
TRBV9	TRBJ2-3	TRBD2	-	TGTGCCAGCAGCGTATACTGGGGGGGGGGCACAGATACGCAGTATTTT	CASSVYWGGGTDTQYF
TRBV25-1	TRBJ2-7	-	-	TGTGCCAGCACCCTTGGGGGGGCGCAGTACTTC	CASTLGGAQYF
TRBV20-1	TRBJ1-1	-	once	TGCAGTGCTTGGGGTGGGAACACTGAAGCTTTCTTT	CSAWGGNTEAFF
TRBV10-3	TRBJ2-7	TRBD1	-	TGTGCCATCAGTAAACCGGGACAGAAGATCCACGAGCAGTACTTC	CAISKPGQKIHEQYF
TRBV30	TRBJ2-1	-	few	TGTGCCTGGAGTCCAACTAACAATGAGCAGTTCTTC	CAWSPTNNEQFF
TRBV20-1	TRBJ1-4	-	-	TGCAGTGCTAGAGGGGGGGGAGATAATGAAAAACTGTTTTTT	CSARGGGDNEKLFF
TRBV28	TRBJ1-4	-	-	TGTGCCAGCAGCTCTGGGACAATTGGGAATGAAAAACTGTTTTTT	CASSSGTIGNEKLFF
TRBV29-1	TRBJ2-3	-	-	TGCAGCGTTGACTCTACTAGTCATACGCAGTATTTT	CSVDSTSHTQYF
TRBV29-1	TRBJ1-2	TRBD1	-	TGCAGCGTCGAGACAGGGACCAGCGGCTACACCTTC	CSVETGTSGYTF